The T cell receptor (beta chain) described here comes from a study of blood T cells in healthy people across ages. Study-level points and caveats: There was no known CMV status for donors, so expanded clonotype changes were possibly confounded.

For the second PCR, which ran for roughly 6 to 12 cycles, a sample-barcoded 5' primer and a J-beta primer mix were used. One entry per CDR3 protein, called by TCRdb with MiXCR from the 5' RACE reads. Among hundreds of thousands of distinct CDR3 sequences listed, over 40% were seen once. On this clonotype: The antigen is not known.

The CDR3 totals 12 residues. Trimming cost V 4 bases and J 1 base, with 7 bases left between them. Germline CDR1 DFQATT, CDR2 SNEGSKA (reference sequence). The rearrangement uses TRBV20-1 and TRBJ1-1; D unresolved. The sequencing input was blood. The sequence was collected from a woman older than 75 in good health. This chain's CDR3 is CSATGPNTEAFF. The CDR3 region has the DNA TGCAGTGCTACCGGTCCGAACACTGAAGCTTTCTTT.